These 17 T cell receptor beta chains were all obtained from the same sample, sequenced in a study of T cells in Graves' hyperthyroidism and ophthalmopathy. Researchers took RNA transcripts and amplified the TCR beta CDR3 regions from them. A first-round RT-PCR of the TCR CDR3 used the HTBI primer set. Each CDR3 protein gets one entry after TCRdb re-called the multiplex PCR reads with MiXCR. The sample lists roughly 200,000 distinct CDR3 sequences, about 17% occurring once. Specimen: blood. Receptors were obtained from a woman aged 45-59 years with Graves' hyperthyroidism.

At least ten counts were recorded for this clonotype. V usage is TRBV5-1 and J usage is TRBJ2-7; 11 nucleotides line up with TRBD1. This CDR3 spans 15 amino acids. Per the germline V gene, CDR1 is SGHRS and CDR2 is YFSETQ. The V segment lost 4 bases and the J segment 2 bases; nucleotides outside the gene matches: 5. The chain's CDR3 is CASSPGTGGTYEQYF. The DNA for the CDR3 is TGCGCCAGCAGCCCCGGGACAGGGGGAACCTACGAGCAGTACTTC.

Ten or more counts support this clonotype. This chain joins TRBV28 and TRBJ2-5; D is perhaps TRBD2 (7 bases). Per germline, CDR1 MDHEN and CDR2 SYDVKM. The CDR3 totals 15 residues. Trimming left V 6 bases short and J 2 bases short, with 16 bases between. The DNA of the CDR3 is TGTGCCAGCAGCGGAGGGGGGGCGCGGCAAGAGACCCAGTACTTC. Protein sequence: CASSGGGARQETQYF.

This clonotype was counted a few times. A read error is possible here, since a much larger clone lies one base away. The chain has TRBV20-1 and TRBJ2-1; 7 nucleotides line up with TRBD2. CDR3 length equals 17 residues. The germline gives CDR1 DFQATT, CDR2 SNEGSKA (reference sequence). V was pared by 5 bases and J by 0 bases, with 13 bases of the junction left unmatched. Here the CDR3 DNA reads TGCAGTGCTGGGGAGTTCCCTAGCGGCCGCTCCTACAATGAGCAGTTCTTC. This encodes CSAGEFPSGRSYNEQFF.

CDR3 nucleotide sequence: TGTGCCAGCAGTGACAGGGGTAATGAAAAACTGTTTTTT. It codes for CASSDRGNEKLFF. The chain combines TRBV6-1 with TRBJ1-4; tentative D call: TRBD1 (6 bases). The CDR3 is made up of 13 amino acids. The germline CDR1 and CDR2 sequences are MNHNS and SASEGT. Trimming removed 3 bases at V and 4 bases at J, with 6 bases between.

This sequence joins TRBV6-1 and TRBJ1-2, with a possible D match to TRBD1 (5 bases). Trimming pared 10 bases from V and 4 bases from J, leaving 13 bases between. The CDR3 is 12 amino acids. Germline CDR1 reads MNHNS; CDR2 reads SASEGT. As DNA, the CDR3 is TGTGCCACCCAAGACAGCGTCTATGGCTACACCTTC. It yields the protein CATQDSVYGYTF.

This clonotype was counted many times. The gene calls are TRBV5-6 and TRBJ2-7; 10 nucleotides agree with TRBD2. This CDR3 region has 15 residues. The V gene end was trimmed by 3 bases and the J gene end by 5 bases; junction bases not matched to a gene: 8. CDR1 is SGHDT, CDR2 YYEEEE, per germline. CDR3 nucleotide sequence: TGTGCCAGCAGCTACAGGCTAGCGGGAGTGGACGAGCAGTACTTC. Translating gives CASSYRLAGVDEQYF.

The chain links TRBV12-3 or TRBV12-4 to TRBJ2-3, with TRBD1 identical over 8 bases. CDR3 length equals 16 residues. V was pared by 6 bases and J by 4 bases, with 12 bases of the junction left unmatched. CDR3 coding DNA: TGTGCCAGCAGCCGCACAGGGGGTTTTACCCCAGATACGCAGTATTTT. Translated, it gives CASSRTGGFTPDTQYF.

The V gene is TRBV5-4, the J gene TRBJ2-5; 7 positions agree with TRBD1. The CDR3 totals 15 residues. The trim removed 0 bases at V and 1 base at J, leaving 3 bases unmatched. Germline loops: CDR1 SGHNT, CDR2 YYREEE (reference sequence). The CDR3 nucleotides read TGTGCCAGCAGCTTGGATGGGACAGTCCAAGAGACCCAGTACTTC. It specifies CASSLDGTVQETQYF. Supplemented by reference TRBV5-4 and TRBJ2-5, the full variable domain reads ETGVTQSPTHLIKTRGQQVTLRCSSQSGHNTVSWYQQALGQGPQFIFQYYREEENGRGNFPPRFSGLQFPNYSSELNVNALELDDSALYLCASSLDGTVQETQYFGPGTRLLVL.

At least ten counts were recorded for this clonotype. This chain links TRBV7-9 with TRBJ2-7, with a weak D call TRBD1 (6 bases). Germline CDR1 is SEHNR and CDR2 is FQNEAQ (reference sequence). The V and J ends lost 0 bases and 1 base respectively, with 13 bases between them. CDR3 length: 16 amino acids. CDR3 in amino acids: CASSLAPYRDSYEQYF. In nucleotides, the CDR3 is TGTGCCAGCAGCTTAGCTCCATACAGGGATTCCTACGAGCAGTACTTC.

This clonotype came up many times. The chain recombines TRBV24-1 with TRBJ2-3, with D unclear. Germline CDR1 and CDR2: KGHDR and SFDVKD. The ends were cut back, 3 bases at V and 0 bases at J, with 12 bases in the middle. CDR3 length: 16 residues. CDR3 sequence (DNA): TGTGCCACCAGTGATGGGCTTGGTGGGAGCACAGATACGCAGTATTTT. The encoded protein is CATSDGLGGSTDTQYF.

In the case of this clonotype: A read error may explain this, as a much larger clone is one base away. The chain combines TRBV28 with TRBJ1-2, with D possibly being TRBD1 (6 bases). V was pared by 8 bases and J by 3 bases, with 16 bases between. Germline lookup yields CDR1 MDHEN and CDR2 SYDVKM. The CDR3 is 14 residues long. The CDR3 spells CASGRGGSDYGYTF. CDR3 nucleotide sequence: TGTGCCAGCGGACGAGGGGGGTCGGACTATGGCTACACCTTC.

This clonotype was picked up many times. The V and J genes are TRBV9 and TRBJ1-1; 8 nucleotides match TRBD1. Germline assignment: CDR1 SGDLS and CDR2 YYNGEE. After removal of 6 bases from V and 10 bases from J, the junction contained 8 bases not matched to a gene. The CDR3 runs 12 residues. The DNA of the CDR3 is TGTGCCAGCAACCCCGGACAGGGCCCAGCTTTCTTT. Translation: CASNPGQGPAFF.

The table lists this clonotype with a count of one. CDR3 sequence (DNA): TGCGCCAGCAGCTCCACAGGGGGCTTGTTGAACACTGAAGCTTTCTTT. Protein sequence: CASSSTGGLLNTEAFF. The V gene is TRBV5-1, the J gene TRBJ1-1; 9 bases are a match to TRBD1. The V gene's germline CDR1 is SGHRS and CDR2 YFSETQ. The CDR3 is 16 residues long. The ends lost 3 bases at V and 0 bases at J; junction bases unmatched: 6. Complete variable domain (other parts from reference TRBV5-1 and TRBJ1-1): KAGVTQTPRYLIKTRGQQVTLSCSPISGHRSVSWYQQTPGQGLQFLFEYFSETQRNKGNFPGRFSGRQFSNSRSEMNVSTLELGDSALYLCASSSTGGLLNTEAFFGQGTRLTVV.

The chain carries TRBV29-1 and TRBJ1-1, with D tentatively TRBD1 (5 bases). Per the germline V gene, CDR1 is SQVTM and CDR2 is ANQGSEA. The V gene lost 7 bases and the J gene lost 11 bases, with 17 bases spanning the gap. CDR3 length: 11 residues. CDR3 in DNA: TGCAGCGGGAACTCAGGGCCGGGGGCTTTCTTT. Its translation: CSGNSGPGAFF. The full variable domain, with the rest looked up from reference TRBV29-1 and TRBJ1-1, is SAVISQKPSRDICQRGTSLTIQCQVDSQVTMMFWYRQQPGQSLTLIATANQGSEATYESGFVIDKFPISRPNLTFSTLTVSNMSPEDSSIYLCSGNSGPGAFFGQGTRLTVV.

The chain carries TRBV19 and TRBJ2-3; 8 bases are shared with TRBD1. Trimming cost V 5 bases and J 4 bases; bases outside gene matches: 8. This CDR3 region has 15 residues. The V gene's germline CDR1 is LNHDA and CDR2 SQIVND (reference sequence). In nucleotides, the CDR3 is TGTGCCAGTAGTTCTTTCCCAGGGGGCGCAGATACGCAGTATTTT. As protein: CASSSFPGGADTQYF.

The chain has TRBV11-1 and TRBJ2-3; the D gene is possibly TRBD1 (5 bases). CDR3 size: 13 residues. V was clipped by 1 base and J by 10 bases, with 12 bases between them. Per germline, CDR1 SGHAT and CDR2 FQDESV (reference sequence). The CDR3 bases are TGTGCCAGCAGCTTAGTTGGGGCAGGTGCGCAGTATTTT. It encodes CASSLVGAGAQYF.

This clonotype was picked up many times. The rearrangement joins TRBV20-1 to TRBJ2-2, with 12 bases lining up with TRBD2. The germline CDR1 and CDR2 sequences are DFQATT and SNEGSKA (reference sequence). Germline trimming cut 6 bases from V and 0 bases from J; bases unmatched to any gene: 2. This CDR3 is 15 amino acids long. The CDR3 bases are TGCAGTGCAAGACTAGCGGGAGCGAACACCGGGGAGCTGTTTTTT. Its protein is CSARLAGANTGELFF.